What follows are 3 T cell receptor beta chains derived from one specimen sequenced in a study of control samples from healthy donors and cancer patients. Only in-frame clones appear in the TCRdb table, and some are missing; sequencing was by immunoSEQ multiplex PCR. Here the sample spans roughly 92,000 clones, 70% to 90% being singletons. Input material: blood. These receptors were obtained from a woman in her 50s in good health.

The chain couples TRBV7-2 to TRBJ1-1; D call uncertain. The CDR3 sequence is 13 residues long. V gave up 5 bases and J gave up 4 bases, with 11 bases separating them. CDR1 is SGHTA and CDR2 is FQGNSA in the germline V gene. CDR3: CASSPQLGTEAFF. In DNA form, the CDR3 reads TGTGCCAGCAGCCCCCAGTTGGGCACTGAAGCTTTCTTT. Full variable domain (rest looked up from reference TRBV7-2 and TRBJ1-1): GAGVSQSPSNKVTEKGKDVELRCDPISGHTALYWYRQSLGQGLEFLIYFQGNSAPDKSGLPSDRFSAERTGGSVSTLTIQRTQQEDSAVYLCASSPQLGTEAFFGQGTRLTVV.

The sample holds one count of this clone. V is TRBV9 and J is TRBJ2-2; possible D gene TRBD1, 5 bases. The CDR3 is 15 amino acids. The V gene lost 4 bases and the J gene lost 0 bases, with 10 bases spanning the gap. Germline assignment: CDR1 SGDLS and CDR2 YYNGEE. For the CDR3, the DNA is TGTGCCAGCAGCATCGGACACACGAACACCGGGGAGCTGTTTTTT. This encodes CASSIGHTNTGELFF.

The V call is TRBV19, the J call TRBJ1-6; no reliable D call. V dropped 1 base and J dropped 7 bases, with 11 bases sitting between them. This CDR3 has 15 amino acids. CDR1 and CDR2 (germline): LNHDA, SQIVND (reference sequence). The CDR3 DNA follows: TGTGCCAGTAGTATAGGACTCCGGAGCAATTCACCCCTCCACTTT. Protein sequence: CASSIGLRSNSPLHF.